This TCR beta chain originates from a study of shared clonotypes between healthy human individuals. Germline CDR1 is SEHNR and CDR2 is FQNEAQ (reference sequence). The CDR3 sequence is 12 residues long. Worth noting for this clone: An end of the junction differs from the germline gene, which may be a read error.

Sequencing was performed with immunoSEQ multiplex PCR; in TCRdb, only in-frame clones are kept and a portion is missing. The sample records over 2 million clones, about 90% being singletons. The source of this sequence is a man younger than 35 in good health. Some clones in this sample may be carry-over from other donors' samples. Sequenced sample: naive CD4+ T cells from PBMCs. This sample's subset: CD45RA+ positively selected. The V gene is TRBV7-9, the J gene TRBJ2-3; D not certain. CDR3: CASRLATDTQYF. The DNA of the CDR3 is TGTGCCAGCAGATTAGCCACAGATACGCAGTATTTT.